This T cell receptor (beta chain) was recorded in a study of blood T cell repertoires in COVID-19. Study-wide background: Collection of acute and convalescent COVID-19 samples took place in the United States, Italy and Spain. PBMCs, B-cell-depleted T cells, or T cells were the source of the cDNA or gDNA that made up the material.

Seattle patient enrollment occurred during active infection, with longitudinal follow-up thereafter. Methods used by the authors: Scientists estimated how many nucleated cells there were by amplifying reference gene primers. Clones were sequenced by immunoSEQ multiplex PCR, and TCRdb holds only the in-frame ones, with some missing. That table furnishes V, J and clone size, whereas the DNA furnished D and trimming. The data contain about 170,000 clones, 86% of them singletons. This CDR3 contains 17 residues. V gave up 5 bases and J gave up 4 bases; unmatched junction bases: 11. CDR1 and CDR2 (germline): MNHEY, SMNVEV (reference sequence).

Sequencing was carried out using peripheral blood. This receptor was obtained from a woman aged 55-70 years with COVID-19, enrolled during active disease. The chain couples TRBV27 to TRBJ2-2; 9 bases are shared with TRBD1. CDR3 in amino acids: CASSKNTGGRGTGELFF. The CDR3 nucleotides are TGTGCCAGCAGTAAAAACACAGGGGGCAGGGGCACCGGGGAGCTGTTTTTT.